Each of the 8 T cell receptor beta chains below was sequenced from the same sample in a study of molecular identifiers for immune sequencing clone quantification. Using its own MiXCR run on the PCR reads, TCRdb lists one record per CDR3 protein. The repertoire holds 550,000 to 750,000 distinct CDR3 sequences, 15% to 20% seen once, with 0.85% in the top ten. Source material: naive CD8+ T cells from blood, with Jurkat cell RNA spiked in. Subset reported: FACS-sorted CD8+CD4-CCR7+CD45RA+ naive T cells. Every receptor here comes from a human donor in good health. Some libraries in this study had Jurkat cell RNA spiked in.

Only a few counts were recorded for this clonotype. The chain couples TRBV3-1 to TRBJ2-5; 9 bases map to TRBD1. Germline CDR1 reads LGHDT; CDR2 reads YNNKEL (reference sequence). The CDR3 covers 18 residues. After removal of 1 base from V and 3 bases from J, the junction contained 12 bases not matched to a gene. The CDR3 DNA reads TGTGCCAGCAGCCAAGTTCTTTGGGACAGGGTTACGGAAGAGACCCAGTACTTC. Its protein product is CASSQVLWDRVTEETQYF.

This clonotype was found a few times. The genes are TRBV20-1 and TRBJ2-7, with a weak D call TRBD2 (5 bases). Trimming pared 6 bases from V and 2 bases from J, leaving 11 bases between. Germline CDR1 and CDR2: DFQATT and SNEGSKA (reference sequence). This CDR3 contains 12 residues. The CDR3 DNA reads as TGCAGTGCGAGGACTGATACCTACGAGCAGTACTTC. This codes for CSARTDTYEQYF.

This clonotype was seen only a few times. The rearrangement joins TRBV9 to TRBJ2-7; the match to TRBD1 covers 9 bases. With 4 bases clipped from V and 2 bases from J, the junction kept 7 bases outside the gene matches. Germline CDR1 is SGDLS and CDR2 is YYNGEE. CDR3 length: 15 residues. The CDR3 loop is CASSPHRDRAYEQYF. CDR3 nucleotides: TGTGCCAGCAGCCCCCATAGGGACAGGGCCTACGAGCAGTACTTC.

This clonotype has at least ten counts. V and J are TRBV13 and TRBJ2-2; no firm D call. Deletions cut 4 bases from V and 2 bases from J, with 11 bases between. Per the germline V gene, CDR1 is PRHDT and CDR2 is FYEKMQ (reference sequence). The CDR3 extends over 15 amino acids. Written as DNA, the CDR3 is TGTGCCAGCAGCTACCCCGGGTTAAACACCGGGGAGCTGTTTTTT. This gives the protein CASSYPGLNTGELFF.

About this clonotype itself: The conserved phenylalanine or tryptophan is not found at the CDR3 terminus, so this likely reflects a read error. V usage is TRBV4-1 and J usage is TRBJ2-7; D perhaps matches TRBD2 (5 bases). Germline V gene data show CDR1 as MGHRA and CDR2 as YSYEKL. Between the trimmed V and J ends, which lost 8 bases and 5 bases, there was a span of 16 bases. The length of the CDR3 is 13 residues. CDR3 loop: CASGSRLEDEQYL. For the CDR3, the DNA is TGCGCCAGCGGGTCCAGACTGGAGGACGAGCAGTACCTC.

This clonotype was seen a handful of times. A junction end diverges from the germline sequence, so it may reflect a read error. This chain connects TRBV7-9 to TRBJ2-3; 7 positions agree with TRBD2. From germline, CDR1 is SEHNR and CDR2 FQNEAQ (reference sequence). This CDR3 spans 17 amino acids. CDR3 nucleotides: TGTGCCAGCGGCTTAGAAATCCAGCGGGGTGGCACAGATACGCAGTATTTT. This gives the protein CASGLEIQRGGTDTQYF. The complete variable domain, with remaining parts taken from reference TRBV7-9 and TRBJ2-3, reads DTGVSQNPRHKITKRGQNVTFRCDPISEHNRLYWYRQTLGQGPEFLTYFQNEAQLEKSRLLSDRFSAERPKGSFSTLEIQRTEQGDSAMYLCASGLEIQRGGTDTQYFGPGTRLTVL.

This clonotype was recorded many times. V usage is TRBV14 and J usage is TRBJ2-3; D gene ambiguous. V was cut by 1 base and J by 2 bases, with 10 bases left in between. There are 15 residues in the CDR3. The germline gives CDR1 SGHDN, CDR2 FVKESK. CDR3: CASSQGDTSTDTQYF. DNA of the CDR3: TGTGCCAGCAGCCAAGGTGACACATCCACAGATACGCAGTATTTT.

This clonotype was recorded many times. The DNA for the CDR3 is TGTGCCAGCAGCTACACGACAGGGGTTGGCACTGAAGCTTTCTTT. Translation: CASSYTTGVGTEAFF. The chain recombines TRBV13 with TRBJ1-1, with 8 nucleotides matching TRBD1. From germline, CDR1 is PRHDT and CDR2 FYEKMQ (reference sequence). J lost 4 bases, V lost 4 bases, and 8 bases had no gene match. The CDR3 is 15 residues long.